This T cell receptor (beta chain) was documented in a study of TIL therapy for anti-PD-1-resistant metastatic lung cancer. The immunoSEQ assay was v3. Each library reached 2.1 million or so read pairs, or about 4.5-6.5 million at deep level. Clones were sequenced by immunoSEQ multiplex PCR, and TCRdb holds only the in-frame ones, with some missing. The sample yields 45,000 to 75,000 clones, around 63% seen once. Sample time point: pre-treatment sample, taken before nivolumab and TIL therapy. The sequence came from a person aged 25 to 80 with non-small cell lung cancer. Sequences were derived from blood, sampled at baseline.

The CDR3 DNA sequence: TGTGCCATCACAGGATCGAACACAGATACGCAGTATTTT. This gives the protein CAITGSNTDTQYF. J is TRBJ2-3 and V is TRBV28; the D gene is possibly TRBD1 (5 bases). The CDR3 extends over 13 amino acids. CDR1 MDHEN and CDR2 SYDVKM come from the germline V gene. V was cut by 10 bases and J by 2 bases, with 13 bases left in between.